Listed below are T cell receptor beta chains from one sample, sequenced in a study of shared clonotypes between healthy human individuals. Method: immunoSEQ multiplex PCR; TCRdb's copy keeps in-frame clones and lacks some. The table shows about 580,000 clones, with nearly 98% occurring only once. The sequenced material came from naive CD8+ T cells sorted from blood. These receptors came from a man aged 25 to 40 in good health. CDR3s include the opening cysteine and the closing phenylalanine or tryptophan. A D gene is named only where the DNA matches it firmly.

d_call,v_call,cdr3_length,j_call,cdr3_nt,cdr3_aa
.,TRBV13,14,TRBJ1-2,TGTGCCAGCAGCCCCCAGTCCGTTTACTATGGCTACACCTTC,CASSPQSVYYGYTF
TRBD1,TRBV15,16,TRBJ2-1,TGTGCCACCAGCTCGTTACAGGGGGCGCCGGGCAATGAGCAGTTCTTC,CATSSLQGAPGNEQFF
.,TRBV5-1,15,TRBJ2-1,TGCGCCAGCAGCTTGGCGCGGGATTGGTACAATGAGCAGTTCTTC,CASSLARDWYNEQFF
.,TRBV5-8,15,TRBJ1-2,TGTGCCAGCAGCTCCCGAGAGTCAGGGGCCTTGGGCTACACCTTC,CASSSRESGALGYTF
.,TRBV7-9,14,TRBJ2-1,TGTGCCAGCAGCTTAACCAGCTCCTACAATGAGCAGTTCTTC,CASSLTSSYNEQFF
.,TRBV18,11,TRBJ2-7,TGTGCCAGCTCACGGGGTTACGAGCAGTACTTC,CASSRGYEQYF
TRBD2,TRBV6-1,14,TRBJ2-3,TGTGCCAGCAGGGCGACTAGCGGGAGGGATACGCAGTATTTT,CASRATSGRDTQYF
TRBD1,TRBV19,16,TRBJ1-1,TGTGCCAGTAGTATAGATCTTTGGGGACAGGCTGAGGGTTCTTTCTTT,CASSIDLWGQAEGSFF
TRBD1,TRBV29-1,13,TRBJ2-5,TGCAGCGTTGTGGGGACAGGGAAAGAGACCCAGTACTTC,CSVVGTGKETQYF
.,TRBV9,13,TRBJ2-4,TGTGCCAGCAGCGTAGGTGGCAGTGACATTCAGTACTTC,CASSVGGSDIQYF
.,TRBV21-1,14,TRBJ2-2,TGTGCCAGCGTGCCCTCCTGTGACACCGGGGAGCTGTTTTTT,CASVPSCDTGELFF
.,TRBV7-9,16,TRBJ2-5,TGTGCCAGCAGTGAACAGGAGGTGGCCGCGGTTGATGCCCAGTACTTC,CASSEQEVAAVDAQYF
.,TRBV6-5,13,TRBJ2-5,TGTGCCAGCAGGCGGTCGATTCAAGAGACCCAGTACTTC,CASRRSIQETQYF
.,TRBV7-9,15,TRBJ2-7,TGTGCCAGCAGCTTAAGGGGTCTAGGGCGAGGCGAGCAGTACTTC,CASSLRGLGRGEQYF
TRBD2,TRBV5-1,15,TRBJ2-7,TGCGCCAGCAGCGACGGGATAGCGGGAAACTACGAGCAGTACTTC,CASSDGIAGNYEQYF
.,TRBV7-9,16,TRBJ2-7,TGTGCCAGCAGCTGGACGACGACAGGCTACTACTACGAGCAGTACTTC,CASSWTTTGYYYEQYF
.,TRBV4-2,14,TRBJ2-2,TGTGCCAGCAGCCCCTTTAGCGACCGGGGGGAGCTGTTTTTT,CASSPFSDRGELFF